The entry below gives a single TCR beta chain sequence along with its context. Which antigen it targets is not known. No quality values exist for individual bases; no much larger clone is one base distant. The sample comes from a study of cytomegalovirus exposure and HLA in healthy donors (dated by TCRdb to about 2017). In the study overall: An earlier analysis of some 600 of the donors reported 276 Gb of sequence data and roughly 120 million unique TCR beta sequences obtained from around 180 million T cells. To predict cytomegalovirus infection status, the study combined high-throughput TCR immunosequencing, statistical association of individual TCRs with disease status, and machine learning. The later analysis used no new phenotypic data to find candidate immune exposures, relying instead on TCR beta sequences and their occurrence across donors. A later genetic analysis took genome-wide SNP genotypes for about 55% of the roughly 700 donors and used that subset as a discovery cohort. The study aimed to test whether cataloging public T cell receptors could reveal signatures of past pathogen exposure. HLA typing covered class I and class II loci at four-digit resolution. An earlier analysis of more than 450 of the donors used high-throughput TCR beta sequencing to judge whether each TCR beta V gene segment behaved as functional or pseudogenic. The number of typed donors differed by locus: roughly 629-640 for A, B, C, DRB1 and DQB1; 522 for DQA1; around 580 for DPA1; and 450 to 480 for DPB1. An early release that covered around 590 HLA-typed donors contained around 300 gigabases of sequencing data and tens of millions of unique TCR sequences. The genetic ancestry cluster associated with self-reported Caucasian donors included 65% to 90% of the approximately 430 genotyped donors. Because of strong linkage in the cohort, roughly five DR-DQ haplotypes were treated as single units for association and clustering. Alongside the repertoire data, information on donor age, sex, ethnicity and CMV serostatus was compiled. The study used immunosequencing to profile the T cell repertoires of around 600 subjects and linked those repertoires to cytomegalovirus serostatus. On average, about 200,000 unique TCR beta nucleotide sequences were sequenced per donor among a few hundred genotyped donors of the cohort, with around 19% of those sequences being non-productive. To study patterns of TCR occurrence, a later analysis re-analyzed previously published TCR beta repertoires from 500 to 850 donors and added high-resolution HLA genotyping. Every repertoire in the discovery cohort had been generated on one and the same sequencing platform. Besides the first cohort of 666 subjects, a separate validation cohort made up of about 120 different subjects was used.

In total, approximately 700 healthy bone marrow donors made up the cohort. At the time of sampling, all cohort members were nominally healthy, though unrecorded immune exposures were likely present. The donor was CMV seronegative and was included in the group of under 450 seronegative cohort members. Every donor gave a peripheral blood sample, and the peripheral blood mononuclear cells from that sample were used for TCR beta sequencing. Genomic DNA was extracted from the blood cell samples with the Qiagen DNeasy Blood Extraction Kit. The library was made by the immunoSEQ multiplex PCR assay. For the multiplex PCR, a mixture combining 60 forward primers for TCR Vbeta segments and 13 reverse primers for TCR Jbeta segments was used. A multiplex PCR assay on genomic DNA amplified the CDR3 region of rearranged TCR beta genes. On the Illumina HiSeq System, the amplified TCR beta libraries were sequenced as 87-base-pair reads. The source study handled its data this way. In a later analysis, roughly 80 million unique TCR beta chains were counted across the 500 to 850 repertoires, and approximately 9.9 million of these chains were shared by at least two donors. To remove PCR and sequencing errors, raw reads were error-corrected and collapsed into unique sequences using a nearest-neighbor algorithm that merged closely related sequences. V, D and J gene segments were assigned by aligning CDR3 sequences to IMGT reference sequences. For a sequence to be retained, a match of at least six nucleotides to both a V gene segment and a J gene segment was required. Rearrangements were classified as productive when the CDR3 lacked stop codons and remained in frame with V and J, and all other rearrangements were classified as non-productive. Following IMGT convention, CDR3 was defined as the stretch from the second conserved V-encoded cysteine up to the conserved J-encoded phenylalanine. In an earlier analysis of 587 of the donors, sequences lacking an unambiguous match to a single V gene segment were excluded. An earlier analysis of a few hundred of the donors classified V segments as functional when productive rearrangements were above 56.7% and as segregating when the standard deviation between donors was above 5%. A statistical classification framework was built for diagnosing cytomegalovirus status from the catalog of TCR beta chain sequences. In a later analysis, TCR nucleotide sequences were compared against IMGT/GENE-DB human TR gene sequences so that V and J genes could be assigned. Using the TCRdist pipeline, a later analysis assigned CDR3 sequences along with most-parsimonious VDJ recombination scenarios. In a later analysis, each TCR beta chain was defined by its CDR3 amino acid sequence together with its V-gene family, and reads lacking a unique V-gene family were excluded. To address suspected cross-contamination and a sequencing artifact, a later analysis removed approximately 590 highly shared, low-generation-probability nucleotide sequences. A later analysis calculated a clonal expansion index for each public chain from normalized within-repertoire ranks of inferred template counts. In a later analysis, generation probabilities were computed with a VDJ recombination model fitted to out-of-frame rearrangements, and the resulting probabilities were checked against IGoR. In a later analysis, TCR-TCR, TCR-HLA and TCR-CMV co-occurrence was scored with hypergeometric tests, and a repertoire-size bias correction was applied to TCR pairs. False discovery rates were estimated in a later analysis by permuting HLA or CMV assignments 20 times. In a later analysis, co-occurring TCRs were grouped using DBSCAN, and TCRdist sequence similarity was added for clustering within HLA-allele-positive subsets. Repertoires with fewer than 30,000 or more than 120,000 public chains were left out of co-occurrence clustering, as were several repertoires with anomalous nucleotide sharing. TCRdb's version of the immuneACCESS table is confined to in-frame rearrangements and falls short of the full clone set. An unresolved V gene accounts for under half of the shortfall where checked; the remainder is of unknown origin. That table gives V, J and clone size, and the DNA gave D and trimming. The sample table lists 150,000 to 200,000 clones, 70% to 90% of them with a count of one. The ten largest make up roughly 2% of the sample.

Overall study results and their limits: According to a later analysis, TCR association rates differed among HLA loci, with DRB1 alleles showing the most associated TCRs and HLA-C alleles showing the fewest. A cluster of highly shared sequence variants was judged likely to represent a technical artifact of the sequencing pipeline. Compared with equally common non-associated chains, HLA-associated TCR beta chains in a later analysis were more clonally expanded and had lower generation probabilities. Roughly uniform sequencing depth across donors was assumed in presence/absence analyses, although this assumption may not hold. A later genetic analysis reported fewer N-insertions in productive TCRs among donors in an Asian-associated ancestry cluster than the roughly 670-donor mean. According to a later analysis, parvovirus B19, influenza, CMV and Epstein-Barr virus appeared linked to several top co-occurrence clusters. A further reported finding was that TCR beta sequences accurately predicted the HLA-A and HLA-B alleles for most subjects in the first cohort. Some IMGT-functional V segments, including TRBV6-2 and TRBV6-3, could not be distinguished by the 87-base-pair reads and were therefore excluded. When HLA alleles, especially DR and DQ, strongly co-occurred, attributing TCR associations to individual alleles was difficult. Most TCR sequences were seen in very few donors, while some public TCRs were found in many individuals. Broadly in line with IMGT annotations, most TCR beta V segments showed up in productive rearrangements about 87% or about 30% of the time in an earlier analysis of 587 of the donors. Correlated functional status among segregating V segments might reflect linkage disequilibrium, but an unknown experimental factor could not be ruled out. CMV serostatus was the only immune exposure information available for the cohort. A later genetic analysis associated a missense DCLRE1C variant with V-gene and J-gene trimming of TCR beta chains, and an independent cohort replicated the association. A total of 150 or so TCR beta chains were listed by the study as associated with cytomegalovirus. At a false discovery rate of 0.05, a later analysis linked some 17,000 TCR beta sequences to specific HLA alleles. Because counts were too low, some 17 rarely observed V segments, including chromosome 9 orphons, were left out of the earlier analysis of 500 to 750 of the donors. Only TCR beta chains were sequenced in this cohort, and the absence of alpha or paired-chain data limited detectable features. The classifier was reported to diagnose cytomegalovirus status with high specificity and sensitivity in both the original cohort and the validation cohort. In vitro tests confirmed that three of the cytomegalovirus-associated TCR beta chains recognize cytomegalovirus antigens. A later analysis found that most CMV-associated TCR beta chains appeared HLA-restricted, with HLA associations seemingly driven largely by CMV exposure. Because HLA typing was unavailable for some donors at each locus, only the typed subset was used in association tests. The authors suggested that the approach could potentially be extended to other disease states and immunological phenotypes.

CDR1 and CDR2 are drawn from the germline V gene (reference sequence): SGHKS, YYEKEE. V trim: 5 bases; J trim: 1 base; unmatched bases: 10. Counted from cysteine to phenylalanine, this CDR3 has 16 amino acids. Only CDR3 DNA is held: 48 bases, read in frame from base 1. The source of this sequence is a woman aged 18-30 years in good health and CMV-seronegative. In this chain, TRBV5-5 is recombined with TRBJ1-1, with 8 middle bases fitting TRBD1. Sequencing was carried out using PBMCs. The bases are TGTGCCAGCAGTGGAGTATATGGGACAGGGAACACTGAAGCTTTCTTT. Its translation is CASSGVYGTGNTEAFF.